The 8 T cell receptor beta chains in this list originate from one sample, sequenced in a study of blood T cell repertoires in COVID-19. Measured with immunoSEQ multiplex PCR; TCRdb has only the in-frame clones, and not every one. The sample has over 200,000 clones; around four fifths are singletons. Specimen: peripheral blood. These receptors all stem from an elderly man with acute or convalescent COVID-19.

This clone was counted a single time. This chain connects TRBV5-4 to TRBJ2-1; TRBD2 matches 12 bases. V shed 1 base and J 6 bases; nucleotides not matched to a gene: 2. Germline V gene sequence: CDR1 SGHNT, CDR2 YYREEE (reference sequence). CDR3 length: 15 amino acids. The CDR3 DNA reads TGTGCCAGCAGCTTGACTAGCGGGGGGTCCAATGAGCAGTTCTTC. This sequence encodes CASSLTSGGSNEQFF.

The CDR3 spells CASSIAGTTRTGELFF. The CDR3 DNA reads TGTGCCAGTAGTATCGCCGGGACTACTAGAACCGGGGAGCTGTTTTTT. This chain connects TRBV19 to TRBJ2-2; 7 nucleotides agree with TRBD2. CDR1 and CDR2 from the germline V gene are LNHDA and SQIVND (reference sequence). Losses at the gene ends were 3 bases for V and 5 bases for J; bases not matched to a gene: 9. CDR3 length equals 16 residues.

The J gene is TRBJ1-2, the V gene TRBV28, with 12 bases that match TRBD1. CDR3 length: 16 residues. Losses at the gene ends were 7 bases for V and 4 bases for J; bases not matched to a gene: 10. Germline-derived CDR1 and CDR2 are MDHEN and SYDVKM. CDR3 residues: CASTLKGTGGRYGYTF. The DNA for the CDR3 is TGTGCCAGCACGTTAAAGGGGACAGGGGGCCGCTATGGCTACACCTTC.

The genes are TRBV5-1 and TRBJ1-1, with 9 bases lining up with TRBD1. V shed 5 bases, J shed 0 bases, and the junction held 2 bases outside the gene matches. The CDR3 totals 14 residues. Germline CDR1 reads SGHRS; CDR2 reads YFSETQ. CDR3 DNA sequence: TGCGCCAGCAGGACAGGGGGAGTGAACACTGAAGCTTTCTTT. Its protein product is CASRTGGVNTEAFF. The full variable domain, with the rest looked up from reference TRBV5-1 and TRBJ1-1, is KAGVTQTPRYLIKTRGQQVTLSCSPISGHRSVSWYQQTPGQGLQFLFEYFSETQRNKGNFPGRFSGRQFSNSRSEMNVSTLELGDSALYLCASRTGGVNTEAFFGQGTRLTVV.

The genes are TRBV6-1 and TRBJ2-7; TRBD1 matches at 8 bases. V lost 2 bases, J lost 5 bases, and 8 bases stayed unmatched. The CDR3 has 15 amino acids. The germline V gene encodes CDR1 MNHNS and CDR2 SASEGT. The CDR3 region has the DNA TGTGCCAGCAGTGAACCTACCAAGACAGGGGACGAGCAGTACTTC. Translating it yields CASSEPTKTGDEQYF.

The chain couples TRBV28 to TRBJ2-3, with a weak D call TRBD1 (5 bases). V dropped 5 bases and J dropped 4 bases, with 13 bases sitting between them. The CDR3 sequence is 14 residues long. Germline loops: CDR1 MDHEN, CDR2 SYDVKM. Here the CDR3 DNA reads TGTGCCAGCAGTGCTCCAGGGTCCTCAGATACGCAGTATTTT. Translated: CASSAPGSSDTQYF.

CDR3 amino acids: CASSYSNLGEAFF. CDR3 in DNA: TGTGCCAGCAGTTACTCGAATCTGGGCGAAGCTTTCTTT. V usage is TRBV6-2 or TRBV6-3 and J usage is TRBJ1-1, with D unresolved. Germline assignment: CDR1 MNHEY and CDR2 SVGEGT. This CDR3 is 13 amino acids long. V lost 0 bases to trimming and J lost 8 bases, with 10 bases between them.

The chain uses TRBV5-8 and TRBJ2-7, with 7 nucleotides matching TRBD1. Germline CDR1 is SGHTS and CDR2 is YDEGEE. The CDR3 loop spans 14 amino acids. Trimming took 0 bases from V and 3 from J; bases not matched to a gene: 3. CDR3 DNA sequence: TGTGCCAGCAGCTTGGATACAGGGGTCTACGAGCAGTACTTC. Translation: CASSLDTGVYEQYF.